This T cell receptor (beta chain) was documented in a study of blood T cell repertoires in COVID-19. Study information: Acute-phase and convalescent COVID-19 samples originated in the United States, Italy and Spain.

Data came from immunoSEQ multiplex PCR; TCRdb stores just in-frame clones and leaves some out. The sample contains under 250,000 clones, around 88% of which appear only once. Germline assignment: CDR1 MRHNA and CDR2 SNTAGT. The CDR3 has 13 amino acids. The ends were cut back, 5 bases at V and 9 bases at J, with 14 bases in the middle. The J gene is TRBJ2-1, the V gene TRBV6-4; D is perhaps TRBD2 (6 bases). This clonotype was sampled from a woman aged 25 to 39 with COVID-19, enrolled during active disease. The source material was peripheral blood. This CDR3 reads CASSKEEGSEQFF. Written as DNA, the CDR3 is TGTGCCAGCAGTAAAGAGGAGGGCAGTGAGCAGTTCTTC.